This T cell receptor beta chain was documented in a study of vaccination effects on CD4 cells after COVID-19. Study-wide findings and caveats: At late timepoints after vaccination, vaccine- and infection-induced clones shrank markedly. Only 1 of 255 vaccine-induced clones from healthy vaccinees cross-reacted with common cold coronaviruses.

CDR1 and CDR2 from the germline V gene are MGHDK and SYGVNS. The CDR3 runs 15 residues. Trimming took 2 bases from V and 5 from J; bases not matched to a gene: 3. Antigen-specific CD4+ T cell clonotypes were called by their expansion after viral peptide-pool culture in ViraFEST. Isolation of CD4+ T cells took place after nine to ten days of culture. Previously uninfected by SARS-CoV-2, the vaccine recipients also showed negative nucleocapsid antibodies. With respect to this clone: Its antigen is undetermined.

Clones were read by immunoSEQ multiplex PCR, and TCRdb kept only the in-frame ones, dropping some. The repertoire holds approximately 40,000 clones, with 55% to 75% as singletons. Here the sequenced sample was CD4+ T cells from PBMCs cultured with SARS-CoV-2 spike peptides, taken before COVID-19 vaccination. The source of this sequence is a human donor who received a COVID-19 vaccine. The V call is TRBV25-1, the J call TRBJ2-1, with 10 nucleotides matching TRBD2. The CDR3 region is CASSEPGLANNEQFF. CDR3 sequence (DNA): TGTGCCAGCAGTGAACCGGGACTAGCGAACAATGAGCAGTTCTTC.